These 9 T cell receptor beta chains were all obtained from the same sample, sequenced in a study of blood T cell repertoires in COVID-19. The method was immunoSEQ multiplex PCR; TCRdb's version includes in-frame clones alone and lacks a portion of them. Here the sample spans hundreds of thousands of clones, roughly 80% being singletons. Sample: PBMCs or T cells enriched from blood (not recorded which). These TCRs come from a woman aged 45-59 years who had been exposed to COVID-19.

The chain couples TRBV11-2 to TRBJ2-1, with 7 bases identical to TRBD2. The CDR3 spans 14 residues. The V gene end was trimmed by 1 base and the J gene end by 9 bases; junction bases not matched to a gene: 6. Germline CDR1 SGHAT, CDR2 FQNNGV. The CDR3 DNA follows: TGTGCCAGCAGCTTAGGCCCGGGGGGTGGTGAGCAGTTCTTC. Residues: CASSLGPGGGEQFF.

The chain carries TRBV4-1 and TRBJ1-1, with TRBD1 matching 7 bases. With V trimmed by 6 bases and J by 5 bases, 6 bases remained unmatched. The CDR3 covers 13 residues. From germline, CDR1 is MGHRA and CDR2 YSYEKL. CDR3 bases: TGCGCCAGCAGGGGGACAGAGAGGACTGAAGCTTTCTTT. Protein: CASRGTERTEAFF.

The rearrangement uses TRBV5-1 and TRBJ2-7, with a tentative D call TRBD1 (5 bases). The ends were cut back, 4 bases at V and 0 bases at J, with 17 bases in the middle. The V gene's germline CDR1 is SGHRS and CDR2 YFSETQ. The CDR3 is made up of 16 amino acids. The CDR3 is CASSPRRTSSSYEQYF. As DNA, the CDR3 is TGCGCCAGCAGCCCCAGAAGGACATCTAGCTCCTACGAGCAGTACTTC.

The chain recombines TRBV10-1 with TRBJ2-5; TRBD1 agrees at 8 bases. Germline V gene sequence: CDR1 WNHNN, CDR2 SYGVQD (reference sequence). The CDR3 runs 15 residues. V trimming: 6 bases; J trimming: 4 bases; junction bases outside the gene matches: 10. Here the CDR3 DNA reads TGCGCCAGCAGCCACCTCGGACAGGGCCGAGAGACCCAGTACTTC. This codes for CASSHLGQGRETQYF.

This chain uses TRBV24-1 with TRBJ2-3; D not certain. Trimming took off 5 bases at V and 3 bases at J, with 8 bases between the two ends. The CDR3 is 13 residues long. Germline CDR1 and CDR2: KGHDR and SFDVKD. CDR3: CATSAQDTDTQYF. The CDR3 DNA follows: TGTGCCACCAGTGCGCAGGATACAGATACGCAGTATTTT.

The chain employs TRBV30 and TRBJ2-1; unclear D gene. This CDR3 is built from 16 residues. CDR1 and CDR2 from the germline V gene are GTSNPN and SVGIG (reference sequence). Trimming removed 3 bases at V and 2 bases at J, with 17 bases between. The CDR3: CAWSRSPSSAYNEQFF. The CDR3 nucleotides read TGTGCCTGGAGCCGTTCTCCCAGTTCCGCCTACAATGAGCAGTTCTTC.

The chain employs TRBV7-8 and TRBJ1-5, with D perhaps TRBD1 (5 bases). The germline gives CDR1 SGHVS, CDR2 FQNEAQ. The ends were cut back, 4 bases at V and 9 bases at J, with 19 bases in the middle. The CDR3 has 15 residues. The CDR3 coding sequence is TGTGCCAGCAGCTCTTCCGACTGGGGGGGTGGGCCCCAGCATTTT. Amino acids: CASSSSDWGGGPQHF. Full variable domain (missing parts from reference TRBV7-8 and TRBJ1-5): GAGVSQSPRYKVAKRGQDVALRCDPISGHVSLFWYQQALGQGPEFLTYFQNEAQLDKSGLPSDRFFAERPEGSVSTLKIQRTQQEDSAVYLCASSSSDWGGGPQHFGDGTRLSIL.

Regarding this clone: Other DNA sequences in the sample encode the same CDR3. CDR3 region: CASSPRDSTNEKLFF. The CDR3 DNA sequence: TGTGCCAGCAGCCCGAGGGACAGTACTAATGAAAAACTGTTTTTT. The V and J genes are TRBV7-9 and TRBJ1-4; 7 bases map to TRBD1. V gave up 5 bases and J gave up 2 bases; unmatched junction bases: 5. CDR3 size: 15 residues. Germline V CDR1 and CDR2: SEHNR, FQNEAQ (reference sequence).

The CDR3 sequence is CASGLDGGYNEQFF. The CDR3 nucleotides are TGTGCTAGTGGTTTGGACGGAGGTTACAATGAGCAGTTCTTC. The chain uses TRBV12-5 and TRBJ2-1, with a tentative D call TRBD2 (5 bases). The V end lost 1 base, the J end lost 4 bases, and 8 bases lay between the germline ends. The CDR3 is 14 residues long. In germline, CDR1 is LGHNT, CDR2 FRNRAP.